These 5 T cell receptor beta chains originate from one sample sequenced in a study of T-cell reconstitution after alpha-beta-depleted transplantation in children. Preparation of the TCRbeta library involved a method that used unique molecular identifiers. Each CDR3 protein is one row after TCRdb ran MiXCR on the PCR reads. Here the sample spans about 980,000 distinct CDR3 sequences, less than 30% being singletons. Sequenced here: PBMCs, mostly from graft donor cells, sampled 360 days after TCRalphabeta/CD19-depleted stem cell transplant. Receptors were obtained from a boy in the first two years of life who had a stem cell transplant for SCID, so the T cells may come from the graft donor.

A few counts support this clonotype. The V and J genes are TRBV6-5 and TRBJ2-1; D uncertain. Between the trimmed V and J ends, which lost 7 bases and 10 bases, there was a span of 8 bases. There are 10 residues in the CDR3. Germline V gives CDR1 MNHEY, CDR2 SVGAGI. CDR3 in amino acids: CASTPREQFF. The DNA of the CDR3 is TGTGCCAGCACCCCAAGAGAGCAGTTCTTC.

The chain couples TRBV5-1 to TRBJ1-1; D remains unclear. Germline CDR1 SGHRS, CDR2 YFSETQ. CDR3 length: 16 residues. V was cut by 0 bases and J by 2 bases, with 14 bases left in between. Here the CDR3 DNA reads TGCGCCAGCAGCTTGGGGCCGGGCAGGAGCAACACTGAAGCTTTCTTT. As protein: CASSLGPGRSNTEAFF.

This chain links TRBV20-1 with TRBJ2-7, with 11 bases fitting TRBD1. The CDR3 covers 12 residues. In germline, CDR1 is DFQATT, CDR2 SNEGSKA (reference sequence). With 6 bases clipped from V and 2 bases from J, the junction kept 0 bases outside the gene matches. This CDR3 reads CSAGQGAYEQYF. The CDR3 DNA is TGCAGTGCGGGACAGGGGGCCTACGAGCAGTACTTC.

The table lists this clonotype with many counts. The chain is built from TRBV5-1 and TRBJ2-5; 8 bases agree with TRBD2. This CDR3 has 14 residues. Germline V gene sequence: CDR1 SGHRS, CDR2 YFSETQ. V was pared by 0 bases and J by 5 bases, with 3 bases of the junction left unmatched. The CDR3 loop is CASSLAGGAETQYF. CDR3 DNA sequence: TGCGCCAGCAGCTTGGCCGGGGGGGCGGAGACCCAGTACTTC.

The V gene is TRBV5-1, the J gene TRBJ2-7; D unresolved. CDR3 length: 13 amino acids. Trimming removed 5 bases at V and 2 bases at J, with 11 bases between. Germline assignment: CDR1 SGHRS and CDR2 YFSETQ. DNA of the CDR3: TGCGCCAGCAGTGGCAGCGCTACCTACGAGCAGTACTTC. As protein: CASSGSATYEQYF.